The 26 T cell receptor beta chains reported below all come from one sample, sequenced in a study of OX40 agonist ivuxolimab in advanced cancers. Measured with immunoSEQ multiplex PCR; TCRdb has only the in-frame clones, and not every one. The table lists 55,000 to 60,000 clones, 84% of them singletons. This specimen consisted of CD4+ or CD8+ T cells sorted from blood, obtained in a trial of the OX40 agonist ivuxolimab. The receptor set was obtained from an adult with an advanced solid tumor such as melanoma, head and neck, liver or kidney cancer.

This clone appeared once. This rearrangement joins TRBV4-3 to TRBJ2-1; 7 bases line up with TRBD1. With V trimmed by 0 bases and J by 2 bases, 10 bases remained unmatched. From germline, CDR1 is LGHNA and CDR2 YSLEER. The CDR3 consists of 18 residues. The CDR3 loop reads CASSQESTLQGPYNEQFF. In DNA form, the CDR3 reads TGCGCCAGCAGCCAAGAGTCTACCCTACAGGGGCCCTACAATGAGCAGTTCTTC.

This chain's CDR3 is CASTTSLGSPLHF. Here the CDR3 DNA reads TGTGCCAGCACAACATCCCTGGGTTCACCCCTCCACTTT. The chain recombines TRBV5-4 with TRBJ1-6; D ambiguous. The CDR3 consists of 13 residues. Germline V gene lookup returns CDR1 SGHNT and CDR2 YYREEE (reference sequence). Between the trimmed V and J ends, which lost 6 bases and 9 bases, there was a span of 13 bases.

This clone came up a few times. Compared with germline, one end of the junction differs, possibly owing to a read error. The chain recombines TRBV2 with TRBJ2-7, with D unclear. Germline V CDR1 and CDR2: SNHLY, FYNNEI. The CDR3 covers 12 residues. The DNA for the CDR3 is TGTGCCAGCAGTGAAGGTGGGGTCGAGAAGTACTTC. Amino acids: CASSEGGVEKYF.

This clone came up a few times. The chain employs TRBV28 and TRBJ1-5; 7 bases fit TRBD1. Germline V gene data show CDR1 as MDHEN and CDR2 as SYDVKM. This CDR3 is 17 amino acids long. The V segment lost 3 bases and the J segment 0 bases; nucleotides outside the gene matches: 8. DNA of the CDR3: TGTGCCAGCAGTTTTTGGGACAGCTTTTATAGCAATCAGCCCCAGCATTTT. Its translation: CASSFWDSFYSNQPQHF.

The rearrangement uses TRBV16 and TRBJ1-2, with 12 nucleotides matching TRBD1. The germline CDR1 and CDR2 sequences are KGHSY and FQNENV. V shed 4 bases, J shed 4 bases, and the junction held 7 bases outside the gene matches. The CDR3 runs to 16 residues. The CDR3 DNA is TGTGCCAGCAGCCGGCCGGGACAGGGGGCATTCTATGGCTACACCTTC. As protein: CASSRPGQGAFYGYTF. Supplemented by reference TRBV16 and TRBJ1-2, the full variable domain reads GEEVAQTPKHLVRGEGQKAKLYCAPIKGHSYVFWYQQVLKNEFKFLISFQNENVFDETGMPKERFSAKCLPNSPCSLEIQATKLEDSAVYFCASSRPGQGAFYGYTFGSGTRLTVV.

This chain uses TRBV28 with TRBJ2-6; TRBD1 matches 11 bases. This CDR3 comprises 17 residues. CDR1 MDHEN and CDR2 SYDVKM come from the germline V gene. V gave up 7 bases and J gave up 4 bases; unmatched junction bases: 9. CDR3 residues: CASNRPGQGVGANVLTF. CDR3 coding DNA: TGTGCCAGCAACCGTCCGGGACAGGGGGTCGGGGCCAACGTCCTGACTTTC.

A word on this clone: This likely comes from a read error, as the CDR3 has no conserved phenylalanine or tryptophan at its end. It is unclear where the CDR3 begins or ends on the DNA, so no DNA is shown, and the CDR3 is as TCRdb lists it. The CDR3 loop is CASSQGTNRAPPLL. The V and J genes are TRBV4-1 and TRBJ1-2. The CDR3 numbers 14 amino acids, ends counted. Germline CDR1 and CDR2: MGHRA and YSYEKL.

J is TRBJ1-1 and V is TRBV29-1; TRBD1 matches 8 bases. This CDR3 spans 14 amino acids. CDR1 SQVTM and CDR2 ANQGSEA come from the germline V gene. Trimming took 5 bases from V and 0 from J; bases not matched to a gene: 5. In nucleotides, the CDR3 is TGCAGCGTTACCCCGGGACAGGTGAACACTGAAGCTTTCTTT. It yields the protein CSVTPGQVNTEAFF.

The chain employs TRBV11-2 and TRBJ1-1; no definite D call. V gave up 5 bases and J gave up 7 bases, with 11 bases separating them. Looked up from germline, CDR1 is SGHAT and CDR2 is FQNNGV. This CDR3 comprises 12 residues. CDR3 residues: CASSPNDYEAFF. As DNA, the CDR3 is TGTGCCAGCAGCCCCAACGATTATGAAGCTTTCTTT.

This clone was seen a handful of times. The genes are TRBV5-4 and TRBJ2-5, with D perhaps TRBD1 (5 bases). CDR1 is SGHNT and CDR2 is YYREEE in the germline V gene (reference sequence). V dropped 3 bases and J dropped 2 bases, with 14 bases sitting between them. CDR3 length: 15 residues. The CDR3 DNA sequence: TGTGCCAGCAGCTCGTCGACAGCAAAACAAGAGACCCAGTACTTC. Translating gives CASSSSTAKQETQYF. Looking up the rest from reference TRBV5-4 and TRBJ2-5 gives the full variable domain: ETGVTQSPTHLIKTRGQQVTLRCSSQSGHNTVSWYQQALGQGPQFIFQYYREEENGRGNFPPRFSGLQFPNYSSELNVNALELDDSALYLCASSSSTAKQETQYFGPGTRLLVL.

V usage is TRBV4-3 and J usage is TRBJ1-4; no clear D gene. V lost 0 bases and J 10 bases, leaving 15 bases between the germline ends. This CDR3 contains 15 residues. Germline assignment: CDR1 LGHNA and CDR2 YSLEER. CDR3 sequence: CASSQEAGRRVKLFF. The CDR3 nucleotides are TGCGCCAGCAGCCAAGAGGCAGGTAGACGCGTAAAACTGTTTTTT.

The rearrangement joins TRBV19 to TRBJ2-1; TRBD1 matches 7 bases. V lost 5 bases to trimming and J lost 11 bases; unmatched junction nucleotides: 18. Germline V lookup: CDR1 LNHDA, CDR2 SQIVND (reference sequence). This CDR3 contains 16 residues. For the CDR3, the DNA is TGTGCCAGTAGTCCCCTCCCCGGACAGGAAGCATGGAAGCAGTTCTTC. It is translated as CASSPLPGQEAWKQFF.

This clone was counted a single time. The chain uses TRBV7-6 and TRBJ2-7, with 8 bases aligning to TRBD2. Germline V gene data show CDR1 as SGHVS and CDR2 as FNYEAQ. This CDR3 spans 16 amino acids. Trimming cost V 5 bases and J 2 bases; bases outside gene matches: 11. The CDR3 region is CASSPSSGRSPYEQYF. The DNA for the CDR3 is TGTGCCAGCAGCCCCAGCAGCGGGAGATCCCCCTACGAGCAGTACTTC.

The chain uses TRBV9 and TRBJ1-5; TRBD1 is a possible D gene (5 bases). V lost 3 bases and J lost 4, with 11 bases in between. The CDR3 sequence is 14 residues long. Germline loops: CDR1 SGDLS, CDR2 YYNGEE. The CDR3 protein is CASSADAGNQPQHF. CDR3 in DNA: TGTGCCAGCAGCGCCGACGCAGGGAATCAGCCCCAGCATTTT.

The CDR3 region has the DNA TGCGCCAGCAGCCAAGCCGATTTCTTACCGCAGGCCTACGAGCAGTACTTC. Residues: CASSQADFLPQAYEQYF. The genes are TRBV4-1 and TRBJ2-7; D unresolved. The CDR3 runs 17 residues. Germline V lookup: CDR1 MGHRA, CDR2 YSYEKL. The V end lost 1 base, the J end lost 2 bases, and 18 bases lay between the germline ends.

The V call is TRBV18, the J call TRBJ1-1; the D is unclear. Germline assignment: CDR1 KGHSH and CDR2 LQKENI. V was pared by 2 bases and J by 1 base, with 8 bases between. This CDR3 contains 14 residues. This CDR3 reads CASSPGLGNTEAFF. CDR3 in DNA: TGTGCCAGCTCACCAGGGCTGGGGAACACTGAAGCTTTCTTT.

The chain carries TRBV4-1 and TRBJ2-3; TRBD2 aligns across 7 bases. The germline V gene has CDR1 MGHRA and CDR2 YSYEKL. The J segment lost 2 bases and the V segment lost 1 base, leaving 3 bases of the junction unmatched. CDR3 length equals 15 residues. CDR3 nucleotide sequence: TGCGCCAGCAGCCAAGGGCGGGGGAACACAGATACGCAGTATTTT. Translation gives CASSQGRGNTDTQYF.

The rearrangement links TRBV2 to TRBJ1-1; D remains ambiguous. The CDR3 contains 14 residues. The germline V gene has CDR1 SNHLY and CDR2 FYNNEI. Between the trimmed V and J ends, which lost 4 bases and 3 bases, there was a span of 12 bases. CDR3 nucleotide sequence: TGTGCCAGCAGTGTGGCCCCGTCCGACACTGAAGCTTTCTTT. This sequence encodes CASSVAPSDTEAFF.

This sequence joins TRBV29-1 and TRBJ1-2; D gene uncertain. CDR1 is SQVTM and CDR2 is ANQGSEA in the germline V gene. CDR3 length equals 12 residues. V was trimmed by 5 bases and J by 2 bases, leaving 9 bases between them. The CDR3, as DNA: TGCAGCGTTCGGACCGACAACTATGGCTACACCTTC. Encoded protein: CSVRTDNYGYTF.

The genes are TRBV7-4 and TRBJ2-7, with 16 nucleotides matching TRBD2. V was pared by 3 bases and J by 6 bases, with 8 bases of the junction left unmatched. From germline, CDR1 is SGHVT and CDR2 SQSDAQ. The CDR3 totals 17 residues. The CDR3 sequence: CASSFSGLAGGPVEQYF. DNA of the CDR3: TGTGCCAGCAGCTTTTCGGGACTAGCGGGAGGGCCCGTCGAGCAGTACTTC.

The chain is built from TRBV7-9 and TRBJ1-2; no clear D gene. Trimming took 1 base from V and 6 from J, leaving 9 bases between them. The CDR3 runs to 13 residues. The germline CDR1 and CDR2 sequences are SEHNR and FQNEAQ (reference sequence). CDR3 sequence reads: CASSLVGFDGYTF. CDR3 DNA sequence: TGTGCCAGCAGCTTAGTTGGCTTTGATGGCTACACCTTC. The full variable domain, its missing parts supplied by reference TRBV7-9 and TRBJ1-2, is DTGVSQNPRHKITKRGQNVTFRCDPISEHNRLYWYRQTLGQGPEFLTYFQNEAQLEKSRLLSDRFSAERPKGSFSTLEIQRTEQGDSAMYLCASSLVGFDGYTFGSGTRLTVV.

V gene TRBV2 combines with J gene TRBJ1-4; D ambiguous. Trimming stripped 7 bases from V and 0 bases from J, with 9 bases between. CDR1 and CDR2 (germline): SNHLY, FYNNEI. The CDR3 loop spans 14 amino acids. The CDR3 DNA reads TGTGCCAGCAATCGGGGAGCAACTAATGAAAAACTGTTTTTT. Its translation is CASNRGATNEKLFF.

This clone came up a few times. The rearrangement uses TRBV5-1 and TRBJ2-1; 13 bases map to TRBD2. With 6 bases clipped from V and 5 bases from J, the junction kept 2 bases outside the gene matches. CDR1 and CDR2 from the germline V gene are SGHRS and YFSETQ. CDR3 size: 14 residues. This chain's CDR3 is CASTLAGGNNEQFF. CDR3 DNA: TGCGCCAGCACACTAGCGGGGGGGAACAATGAGCAGTTCTTC.

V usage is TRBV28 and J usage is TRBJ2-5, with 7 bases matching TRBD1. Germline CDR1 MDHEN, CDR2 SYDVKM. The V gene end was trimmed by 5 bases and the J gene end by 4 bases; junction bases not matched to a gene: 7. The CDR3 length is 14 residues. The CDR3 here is CASSLPTGRETQYF. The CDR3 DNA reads TGTGCCAGCAGTCTGCCGACAGGGAGAGAGACCCAGTACTTC. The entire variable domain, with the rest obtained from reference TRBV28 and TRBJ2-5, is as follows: DVKVTQSSRYLVKRTGEKVFLECVQDMDHENMFWYRQDPGLGLRLIYFSYDVKMKEKGDIPEGYSVSREKKERFSLILESASTNQTSMYLCASSLPTGRETQYFGPGTRLLVL.

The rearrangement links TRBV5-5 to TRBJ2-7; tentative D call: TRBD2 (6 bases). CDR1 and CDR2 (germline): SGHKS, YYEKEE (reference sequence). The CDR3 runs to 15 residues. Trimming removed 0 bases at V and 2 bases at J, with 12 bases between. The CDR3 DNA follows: TGTGCCAGCAGCTTGGGGGGACTTGGAGCCTACGAGCAGTACTTC. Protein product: CASSLGGLGAYEQYF.

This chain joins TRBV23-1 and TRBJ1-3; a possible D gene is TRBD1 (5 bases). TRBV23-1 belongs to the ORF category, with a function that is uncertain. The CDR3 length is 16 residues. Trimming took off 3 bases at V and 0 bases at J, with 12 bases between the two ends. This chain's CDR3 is CASSQRAQGSGNTIYF. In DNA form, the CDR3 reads TGCGCCAGCAGTCAGCGGGCCCAGGGCTCTGGAAACACCATATATTTT.